The T cell receptor (beta chain) described here comes from a study of T cells in Graves' hyperthyroidism and ophthalmopathy (dated by TCRdb to the late 2010s). Background on the whole study: Peripheral blood samples were taken at initial diagnosis, before any treatment was given. TCR Vbeta CDR3 sequencing of 130 to 150 peripheral blood samples (over 40 ophthalmopathy, about 75 hyperthyroidism and approximately 17 progressor patients) is reported in the paper. The study also compared thyroid tissue and blood T-cell repertoires from about six Graves' hyperthyroidism patients. Prospective prediction of ophthalmopathy was tested in an independent validation cohort of fewer than 20 hyperthyroidism patients and 17 patients who later progressed to ophthalmopathy. The 95 to 100 discovery patients were divided at random into training and test sets in a 7:3 ratio. To identify distinguishing TCR V-J signatures, a discovery cohort of around 100 patients was used, comprising under 45 with Graves' ophthalmopathy and 55 to 65 with stable Graves' hyperthyroidism. After sampling, hyperthyroidism patients received methimazole starting at 30 mg daily, and ophthalmopathy patients received high-dose intravenous methylprednisolone.

V sheds 8 bases and J sheds 9 bases, leaving 17 bases between their ends. CDR1 and CDR2 (SQVTM, ANQGSEA) derive from the germline V gene. Reading from cysteine to phenylalanine, the CDR3 counts 11 amino acids. The sequence is cut down to CDR3 DNA, 33 bases in frame from base 1. TCR beta CDR3 regions were amplified from RNA transcripts. The TCR CDR3 was subjected to a first round of RT-PCR using the HTBI primer set and the Qiagen OneStep RT-PCR kit. The libraries were constructed in a second round of multiplex PCR and then size-selected and purified. Paired-end sequencing of the libraries was performed with 100 bp reads on an Illumina HiSeq2000. The authors' pipeline ran thus. SOAPnuke was used to process the raw data, throwing out any read that contained adapters or uncalled bases, had a mean Phred below 15, or lacked an exact constant-primer or identifier match. COPE v1.2.5 was used to merge the high-quality paired reads, and each unique nucleotide sequence was defined as a clonotype. MiTCR v1.1 was used to align clonotypes to the IMGT TRBV, TRBD and TRBJ reference segments. The analysis was restricted to V-J combinations with a frequency above 0.0001, which together covered over 99% of the repertoires. A TCS score was defined as the ratio between F50 (clonal expansion) and ExV (chaos), using BLOSUM62-based TCRdist between CDR3 peptides within each V-J. Welch's t-statistics and random forest reduced just over 500 V-J features to about 13, which were used in a naive Bayes classifier (R e1071). Thyroid-blood repertoire similarity was quantified with the Morisita-Horn index. The public reads were reanalyzed by TCRdb: fastp trimming at Q25, MiXCR alignment, in-frame beta chains only. For every CDR3 protein sequence, its rows merge into one entry that carries the most common genes and DNA. TCRdb, not the authors, supplied the V and J calls. The sample profile shows about 840,000 distinct CDR3 sequences; roughly 37% of them were found once. The ten largest make up approximately 8.7% of the sample.

Stable Graves' hyperthyroidism was defined as the absence of progression to ophthalmopathy over 18 months of follow-up. Hyperthyroidism patients were newly diagnosed, had a disease duration of under 2 months, and were aged 18 to 65 years. Exclusion was applied to patients with uncontrolled infections, other autoimmune diseases, pregnancy or lactation. Clinical symptoms, serum thyroxine and TRAb, thyroid ultrasound, and orbital computed tomography formed the basis for the diagnoses. PBMCs were isolated from roughly 10 ml of fresh peripheral blood by Ficoll-Paque density gradient centrifugation. Total RNA was extracted using Trizol reagent, and RNA quality was assessed on an Agilent 2100 Bioanalyzer. The research as a whole found: Most expanded thyroid clonotypes (frequency above 0.001) were also detected in blood, a finding suggesting that blood repertoires may reflect thyroid immune responses. Sample size was not statistically predetermined, and blinding of investigators to group allocation was not performed. Ophthalmopathy was separated from stable hyperthyroidism by a 13 V-J signature model, with 87.88% sensitivity and roughly 81% specificity obtained in cross-validation and 80%/75% obtained in testing. In validation, the model predicted progression to ophthalmopathy with 65% to 71% sensitivity and approximately 72% specificity, a median of 6.5 months before onset.

As concerns this clonotype: No antigen is known for it. No qualities accompany the bases; no much larger clone lies one base away.

What was sequenced was blood. This sequence uses TRBV29-1 and TRBJ2-7; the D segment could be TRBD1, given 6 matching bases. The clonotype was recovered from a man younger than 35 with Graves' hyperthyroidism. The DNA sequence is TGCAGCTCCCGGGACACCGCCCGGCAGTACTTC. It is translated as CSSRDTARQYF.